Below are 29 T cell receptor beta chains sequenced from a single sample in a study of cytomegalovirus exposure and HLA in healthy donors. PCR involved 60 Vbeta and 13 Jbeta primers. The table came from immunoSEQ multiplex PCR; TCRdb's copy has only in-frame clones and leaves some out. This sample's clone table lists 200,000 to 250,000 clones. Source material: PBMCs. The receptors were sampled from a young woman in good health and CMV-seropositive.

The rearrangement uses TRBV19 and TRBJ1-5, with D tentatively TRBD1 (6 bases). This CDR3 is 13 amino acids long. Germline values: CDR1 LNHDA, CDR2 SQIVND (reference sequence). V lost 5 bases and J 7 bases, leaving 12 bases between the germline ends. CDR3 amino acids: CASSQQGNQPQHF. The CDR3 nucleotides read TGTGCCAGTAGTCAACAGGGTAACCAGCCCCAGCATTTT.

The V gene is TRBV9, the J gene TRBJ2-2; the match to TRBD2 covers 10 bases. CDR1 and CDR2 from the germline V gene are SGDLS and YYNGEE. The CDR3 extends over 15 amino acids. V lost 4 bases and J lost 6; bases outside the gene matches: 6. CDR3 in amino acids: CASSLSGLAAGELFF. In DNA form, the CDR3 reads TGTGCCAGCAGCCTTTCAGGACTAGCGGCCGGGGAGCTGTTTTTT.

This chain uses TRBV28 with TRBJ1-1; a possible D gene is TRBD1 (5 bases). This CDR3 is built from 13 residues. The V gene's germline CDR1 is MDHEN and CDR2 SYDVKM. V was cut by 6 bases and J by 2 bases, with 10 bases left in between. CDR3 sequence (DNA): TGTGCCAGCAGAGTGACAGAAAACACTGAAGCTTTCTTT. It yields the protein CASRVTENTEAFF.

The chain joins TRBV5-3 to TRBJ2-7, with D unclear. TRBV5-3 is treated as an ORF (open reading frame) with a function not yet certain. V lost 0 bases and J lost 3, with 10 bases in between. The CDR3 has 14 amino acids. CDR3 loop: CARSLGSVVYEQYF. The CDR3 DNA sequence: TGTGCCAGAAGCTTGGGTTCGGTGGTCTACGAGCAGTACTTC.

This chain connects TRBV6-6 to TRBJ1-5; a possible D gene is TRBD1 (5 bases). This CDR3 is built from 14 residues. Germline V gene data show CDR1 as MNHNY and CDR2 as SVGAGI (reference sequence). Trimming left V 5 bases short and J 0 bases short, with 8 bases between. The CDR3 protein is CASSRTGSNQPQHF. CDR3 nucleotides: TGTGCCAGCAGTAGAACAGGTAGCAATCAGCCCCAGCATTTT.

The chain couples TRBV7-2 to TRBJ2-1, with D possibly matching TRBD2 (6 bases). V shed 1 base and J shed 10 bases, with 14 bases lying between them. In germline, CDR1 is SGHTA, CDR2 FQGNSA. The CDR3 has 14 amino acids. The CDR3 DNA sequence: TGTGCCAGCAGCTTAGTTACGGGGGAAGGGGAGCAGTTCTTC. Its protein product is CASSLVTGEGEQFF.

This chain links TRBV10-3 with TRBJ2-7; D is unclear. V lost 6 bases to trimming and J lost 3 bases, with 6 bases between them. CDR1 ENHRY and CDR2 SYGVKD come from the germline V gene. The CDR3 covers 11 residues. CDR3 protein: CAISDFYEQYF. CDR3 coding DNA: TGTGCCATCAGCGACTTCTACGAGCAGTACTTC.

This chain links TRBV5-5 with TRBJ2-5; TRBD2 agrees at 9 bases. This CDR3 region has 14 residues. The trim removed 2 bases at V and 3 bases at J, leaving 2 bases unmatched. CDR1 SGHKS and CDR2 YYEKEE come from the germline V gene (reference sequence). CDR3 nucleotides: TGTGCCAGCAGCTTTTGGACTAGCGAAGAGACCCAGTACTTC. Its protein is CASSFWTSEETQYF.

The chain carries TRBV10-2 and TRBJ1-3; D remains unclear. CDR3 size: 14 residues. V lost 7 bases and J 0 bases, leaving 10 bases between the germline ends. Looked up from germline, CDR1 is WSHSY and CDR2 is SAAADI. CDR3 in amino acids: CASTFGDSGNTIYF. Here the CDR3 DNA reads TGCGCCAGCACGTTCGGAGACTCTGGAAACACCATATATTTT.

The chain has TRBV10-1 and TRBJ2-7; a weak D match, TRBD2 (6 bases). This CDR3 region has 13 residues. Germline CDR1 reads WNHNN; CDR2 reads SYGVQD (reference sequence). V was trimmed by 4 bases and J by 4 bases, leaving 11 bases between them. CDR3 DNA: TGCGCCAGCAGTGCGTGGGGGGAATACGAGCAGTACTTC. Protein: CASSAWGEYEQYF.

The genes are TRBV5-4 and TRBJ2-5; 9 bases are a match to TRBD1. V lost 4 bases and J lost 4; bases outside the gene matches: 11. The CDR3 contains 16 residues. Germline V gene data show CDR1 as SGHNT and CDR2 as YYREEE (reference sequence). The CDR3 coding sequence is TGTGCCAGCAGCCTACGGACAGGGGCCATCCCAGAGACCCAGTACTTC. Encoded protein: CASSLRTGAIPETQYF.

V usage is TRBV7-2 and J usage is TRBJ2-7; 7 nucleotides line up with TRBD2. V lost 1 base to trimming and J lost 3 bases; unmatched junction nucleotides: 3. The germline gives CDR1 SGHTA, CDR2 FQGNSA. The CDR3 length is 14 residues. CDR3 loop: CASSLDSGNYEQYF. CDR3 sequence (DNA): TGTGCCAGCAGCTTAGACAGCGGGAACTACGAGCAGTACTTC.

The rearrangement links TRBV7-4 to TRBJ2-5; D unresolved. Between the trimmed V and J ends, which lost 1 base and 5 bases, there was a span of 11 bases. Germline V gene lookup returns CDR1 SGHVT and CDR2 SQSDAQ. This CDR3 is built from 14 residues. The CDR3 loop is CASSLVTCGETQYF. The CDR3 DNA reads TGTGCCAGCAGCTTAGTGACTTGTGGGGAGACCCAGTACTTC.

The V gene is TRBV2, the J gene TRBJ1-6; the match to TRBD1 covers 9 bases. Germline lookup yields CDR1 SNHLY and CDR2 FYNNEI. The trim removed 2 bases at V and 7 bases at J, leaving 6 bases unmatched. The CDR3 is 16 residues long. In DNA form, the CDR3 reads TGTGCCAGCAGTGAAAGGTCCGGACAGGGGAATTCACCCCTCCACTTT. Amino acid sequence: CASSERSGQGNSPLHF.

Regarding this clone: Within the sample, other DNA sequences also encode this same CDR3. The V gene is TRBV27, the J gene TRBJ2-5, with a possible D match to TRBD1 (7 bases). The ends were cut back, 6 bases at V and 4 bases at J, with 12 bases in the middle. The CDR3 totals 13 residues. The V gene's germline CDR1 is MNHEY and CDR2 SMNVEV (reference sequence). The CDR3 DNA follows: TGTGCCAGCAGCCGACAGGGACTAGAGACCCAGTACTTC. This gives the protein CASSRQGLETQYF.

About this clone itself: The sample holds other DNA sequences that translate to the same CDR3. The V call is TRBV19, the J call TRBJ2-6; D unclear. The germline CDR1 and CDR2 sequences are LNHDA and SQIVND (reference sequence). Between the trimmed V and J ends, which lost 3 bases and 0 bases, there was a span of 6 bases. CDR3 length: 15 amino acids. The CDR3 loop is CASSIASSGANVLTF. CDR3 sequence (DNA): TGTGCCAGTAGTATCGCGAGCTCTGGGGCCAACGTCCTGACTTTC.

This chain links TRBV2 with TRBJ1-5; D unresolved. This CDR3 region has 15 residues. Germline V gives CDR1 SNHLY, CDR2 FYNNEI. Trimming took off 2 bases at V and 0 bases at J, with 8 bases between the two ends. CDR3 sequence: CASSERRLSNQPQHF. The CDR3 DNA reads as TGTGCCAGCAGTGAAAGGCGGCTTAGCAATCAGCCCCAGCATTTT.

The V and J genes are TRBV7-6 and TRBJ1-5; a possible D gene is TRBD1 (6 bases). CDR1 SGHVS and CDR2 FNYEAQ come from the germline V gene. Trimming left V 1 base short and J 5 bases short, with 12 bases between. The CDR3 sequence is 15 residues long. Here the CDR3 reads CASSLGQGRYQPQHF. CDR3 coding DNA: TGTGCCAGCAGCTTAGGGCAGGGGCGATATCAGCCCCAGCATTTT.

The chain joins TRBV5-1 to TRBJ2-2; 8 bases align to TRBD2. Germline CDR1 and CDR2: SGHRS and YFSETQ. The CDR3 extends over 16 amino acids. The V and J ends lost 0 bases and 7 bases, in that order; junction bases with no gene match: 8. The CDR3 DNA sequence: TGCGCCAGCAGCTTGGAGGGACTAGAGTATGGCGGGGAGCTGTTTTTT. It codes for CASSLEGLEYGGELFF.

CDR3 in DNA: TGTGCCATCAGCCCGGACAGGGGGTCATGGGCCTACGAGCAGTACTTC. As protein: CAISPDRGSWAYEQYF. The chain recombines TRBV10-3 with TRBJ2-7, with TRBD1 identical over 10 bases. Germline-derived CDR1 and CDR2 are ENHRY and SYGVKD. This CDR3 spans 16 amino acids. The J segment lost 2 bases and the V segment lost 6 bases, leaving 10 bases of the junction unmatched.

J is TRBJ2-1 and V is TRBV7-2; TRBD1 is a possible D gene (5 bases). Per the germline V gene, CDR1 is SGHTA and CDR2 is FQGNSA. V lost 4 bases and J 9 bases, leaving 10 bases between the germline ends. The CDR3 totals 12 residues. CDR3 sequence: CASSSSGFEQFF. CDR3 DNA sequence: TGTGCCAGCAGCTCTTCAGGGTTTGAGCAGTTCTTC.

The chain is built from TRBV9 and TRBJ1-5; D not certain. The CDR3 sequence is 15 residues long. Germline V gives CDR1 SGDLS, CDR2 YYNGEE. V lost 7 bases, J lost 6 bases, and 20 bases lay in between. The CDR3 DNA reads TGTGCCAGCTCCCGCGGGAACCAGTGGAGTCAGCCCCAGCATTTT. Translating gives CASSRGNQWSQPQHF.

The V and J genes are TRBV18 and TRBJ2-5; D may be TRBD1 (7 bases). This CDR3 region has 15 residues. V was clipped by 0 bases and J by 5 bases, with 13 bases between them. Germline-derived CDR1 and CDR2 are KGHSH and LQKENI. The CDR3 region is CASSPPGGAGETQYF. CDR3 nucleotides: TGTGCCAGCTCACCACCAGGGGGCGCGGGGGAGACCCAGTACTTC.

About this clone: This CDR3 is also generated by other DNA sequences in the sample. The gene calls are TRBV5-6 and TRBJ2-6; D gene ambiguous. Germline loops: CDR1 SGHDT, CDR2 YYEEEE. The V and J ends lost 0 bases and 0 bases respectively, with 13 bases between them. The CDR3 runs to 18 residues. The CDR3 DNA follows: TGTGCCAGCAGCTTGGTTACAGACGTCTTCTCTGGGGCCAACGTCCTGACTTTC. It specifies CASSLVTDVFSGANVLTF.

The chain combines TRBV5-1 with TRBJ2-7, with D hard to call. Germline values: CDR1 SGHRS, CDR2 YFSETQ. The V end was cut by 0 bases, the J end by 1 base, with 5 bases between. The CDR3 consists of 13 residues. CDR3 nucleotide sequence: TGCGCCAGCAGCTTGGACGGTTCCTACGAGCAGTACTTC. This sequence encodes CASSLDGSYEQYF.

The chain has TRBV18 and TRBJ1-2; 7 bases fit TRBD1. The CDR3 covers 13 residues. From germline, CDR1 is KGHSH and CDR2 LQKENI. V lost 3 bases and J lost 3; bases outside the gene matches: 1. For the CDR3, the DNA is TGTGCCAGCTCACCTGGACAGGACTATGGCTACACCTTC. Amino acid sequence: CASSPGQDYGYTF. The whole variable domain, remainder taken from reference TRBV18 and TRBJ1-2, is NAGVMQNPRHLVRRRGQEARLRCSPMKGHSHVYWYRQLPEEGLKFMVYLQKENIIDESGMPKERFSAEFPKEGPSILRIQQVVRGDSAAYFCASSPGQDYGYTFGSGTRLTVV.

The chain carries TRBV6-5 and TRBJ2-5; perhaps TRBD1 as D (6 bases). Trimming pared 5 bases from V and 0 bases from J, leaving 10 bases between. Germline assignment: CDR1 MNHEY and CDR2 SVGAGI. The CDR3 totals 14 residues. The CDR3 reads CASSPTGNQETQYF. Here the CDR3 DNA reads TGTGCCAGCAGTCCCACAGGGAACCAAGAGACCCAGTACTTC.

V is TRBV27 and J is TRBJ2-7, with 8 bases identical to TRBD1. V lost 4 bases and J lost 2; bases outside the gene matches: 10. Germline assignment: CDR1 MNHEY and CDR2 SMNVEV (reference sequence). The CDR3 length is 16 residues. CDR3 coding DNA: TGTGCCAGCAGTTCCCCCATCGGGACAGGAACCTACGAGCAGTACTTC. Translation gives CASSSPIGTGTYEQYF.

The chain employs TRBV4-2 and TRBJ2-7; TRBD1 agrees at 9 bases. Germline-derived CDR1 and CDR2 are LGHNA and YNFKEQ. The J segment lost 5 bases and the V segment lost 3 bases, leaving 8 bases of the junction unmatched. This CDR3 is built from 15 residues. This CDR3 is CASSQSRDRDNEQYF. CDR3 in DNA: TGTGCCAGCAGCCAGTCCCGGGACAGGGATAACGAGCAGTACTTC.